Below, 12 T cell receptor beta chains from the same sample are listed, as sequenced in a study of a mutant IDH1 vaccine in newly diagnosed glioma. Produced via immunoSEQ multiplex PCR; TCRdb's table is partial and in-frame only. The data show around 67,000 clones, around 83% seen once. Time point given: baseline, week 1 (first vaccination visit). As for treatment: pre-vaccination baseline after standard-of-care therapy. This sample comprised peripheral blood mononuclear cells (PBMCs), obtained from a glioma patient treated with radiotherapy, temozolomide or both. These receptors came from a woman aged 18-29 years with glioma. Some clones in this sample may be carry-over from other donors' samples.

The chain uses TRBV7-2 and TRBJ2-7, with a weak D call TRBD1 (6 bases). The CDR3 contains 15 residues. Germline-derived CDR1 and CDR2 are SGHTA and FQGNSA. V was shortened by 6 bases and J by 0 bases, with 15 bases between the two germline ends. The CDR3 here is CASSWGQISSYEQYF. CDR3 nucleotide sequence: TGTGCCAGCAGTTGGGGGCAGATTTCCTCCTACGAGCAGTACTTC.

The rearrangement joins TRBV29-1 to TRBJ2-7, with a weak D call TRBD1 (5 bases). CDR3 size: 15 residues. Trimming took off 0 bases at V and 2 bases at J, with 14 bases between the two ends. CDR1 is SQVTM and CDR2 is ANQGSEA in the germline V gene. CDR3 nucleotides: TGCAGCGTTGAAGATTCGCAGGGTTCTCCCTACGAGCAGTACTTC. Its translation is CSVEDSQGSPYEQYF.

V gene TRBV13 combines with J gene TRBJ2-7; D is uncertain. Between the trimmed V and J ends, which lost 0 bases and 2 bases, there was a span of 5 bases. CDR1 and CDR2 (germline): PRHDT, FYEKMQ (reference sequence). The CDR3 has 13 residues. The CDR3 nucleotides are TGTGCCAGCAGCTTAGGCACGGCCTACGAGCAGTACTTC. It codes for CASSLGTAYEQYF.

A remark on this clone: A read error may produce the germline difference seen at one junction end. V usage is TRBV7-7 and J usage is TRBJ2-1; 9 bases align to TRBD2. Per germline, CDR1 SSHAT and CDR2 FNYEAQ (reference sequence). The CDR3 is made up of 15 amino acids. CDR3 nucleotide sequence: TGTGCTAGCAGCTTAATAGCGGGAGCGGGGAATGAGCAGTTCTTC. This encodes CASSLIAGAGNEQFF.

This chain links TRBV4-1 with TRBJ1-1; D is perhaps TRBD1 (6 bases). The CDR3 is 13 amino acids. Looked up from germline, CDR1 is MGHRA and CDR2 is YSYEKL. The V end was cut by 4 bases, the J end by 4 bases, with 10 bases between. As DNA, the CDR3 is TGCGCCAGCAGCCCGAACAGGGCCACTGAAGCTTTCTTT. Its protein is CASSPNRATEAFF.

The chain recombines TRBV6-1 with TRBJ2-3, with D uncertain. CDR1 and CDR2 (germline): MNHNS, SASEGT. This CDR3 contains 17 residues. V was pared by 4 bases and J by 3 bases, with 20 bases between. The CDR3 DNA is TGTGCCAGCAGTGCGTCCGGCCGCCCTTTTCGAACAGATACGCAGTATTTT. Residues: CASSASGRPFRTDTQYF.

The chain employs TRBV4-2 and TRBJ2-3, with D possibly being TRBD1 or TRBD2 (5 bases each). Germline CDR1 is LGHNA and CDR2 is YNFKEQ. CDR3 length: 14 amino acids. V lost 1 base and J 5 bases, leaving 10 bases between the germline ends. CDR3 protein: CASSQVGGGDTQYF. The CDR3, as DNA: TGTGCCAGCAGCCAAGTGGGTGGGGGAGATACGCAGTATTTT.

The gene calls are TRBV6-1 and TRBJ1-2; D perhaps matches TRBD1 (6 bases). This CDR3 spans 15 amino acids. Germline CDR1 MNHNS, CDR2 SASEGT. V gave up 2 bases and J gave up 2 bases, with 12 bases separating them. CDR3 region: CASSERPGANYGYTF. The CDR3 DNA reads as TGTGCCAGCAGTGAACGTCCAGGGGCGAACTATGGCTACACCTTC.

This clone appeared a few times. This chain joins TRBV15 and TRBJ2-3; D is tentatively TRBD1 or TRBD2 (6 bases each). CDR3 length: 15 amino acids. Germline V gene lookup returns CDR1 LNHNV and CDR2 YYDKDF (reference sequence). The V end was cut by 0 bases, the J end by 2 bases, with 9 bases between. The CDR3 sequence: CATSRDRGATDTQYF. The DNA for the CDR3 is TGTGCCACCAGCAGAGATAGGGGGGCCACAGATACGCAGTATTTT.

The CDR3 DNA follows: TGCAGCGTTGAAGGGACGGACAGGGCGGACACTGAAGCTTTCTTT. It codes for CSVEGTDRADTEAFF. V gene TRBV29-1 combines with J gene TRBJ1-1, with 8 bases lining up with TRBD1. The length of the CDR3 is 15 residues. CDR1 is SQVTM and CDR2 is ANQGSEA in the germline V gene. V shed 1 base, J shed 3 bases, and the junction held 7 bases outside the gene matches.

This sequence joins TRBV7-3 and TRBJ2-7, with a possible D match to TRBD2 (7 bases). There are 13 residues in the CDR3. The ends were cut back, 8 bases at V and 4 bases at J, with 15 bases in the middle. Germline V CDR1 and CDR2: SGHTA, FQGTGA. CDR3 sequence: CASGRGAEYEQYF. CDR3 bases: TGTGCCAGCGGCCGGGGGGCGGAATACGAGCAGTACTTC.

The rearrangement joins TRBV6-5 to TRBJ1-1; no clear D. The CDR3 spans 11 residues. The V and J ends lost 4 bases and 6 bases respectively, with 6 bases between them. CDR1 is MNHEY, CDR2 SVGAGI, per germline. The CDR3 is CASSSPAEAFF. The CDR3 nucleotides are TGTGCCAGCAGTTCCCCAGCTGAAGCTTTCTTT.